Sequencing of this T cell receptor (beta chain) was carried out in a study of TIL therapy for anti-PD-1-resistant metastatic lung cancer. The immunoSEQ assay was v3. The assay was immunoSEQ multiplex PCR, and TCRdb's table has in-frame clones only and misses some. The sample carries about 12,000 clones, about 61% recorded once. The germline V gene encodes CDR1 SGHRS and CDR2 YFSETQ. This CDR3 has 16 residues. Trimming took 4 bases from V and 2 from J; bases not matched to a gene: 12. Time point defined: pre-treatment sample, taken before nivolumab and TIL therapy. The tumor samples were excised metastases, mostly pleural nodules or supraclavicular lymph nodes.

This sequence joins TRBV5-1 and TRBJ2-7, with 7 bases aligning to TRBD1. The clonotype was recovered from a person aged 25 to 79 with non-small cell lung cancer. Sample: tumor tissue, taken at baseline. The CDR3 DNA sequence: TGCGCCAGCAGCCACCCCGGGACAGATAGGCCCTACGAGCAGTACTTC. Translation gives CASSHPGTDRPYEQYF. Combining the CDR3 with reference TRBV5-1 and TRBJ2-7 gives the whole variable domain KAGVTQTPRYLIKTRGQQVTLSCSPISGHRSVSWYQQTPGQGLQFLFEYFSETQRNKGNFPGRFSGRQFSNSRSEMNVSTLELGDSALYLCASSHPGTDRPYEQYFGPGTRLTVT.